These 17 T cell receptor beta chains were all obtained from the same sample, sequenced in a study of blood T cell repertoires in COVID-19. Generated by immunoSEQ multiplex PCR, the TCRdb table keeps only in-frame clones and is missing some. The sample has about 130,000 clones; around four fifths are singletons. The sequencing sample was made of peripheral blood. These receptors were collected from a human donor in a cohort sampled during active COVID-19.

V usage is TRBV20-1 and J usage is TRBJ1-2; D is unclear. The CDR3 spans 11 residues. CDR1 is DFQATT and CDR2 is SNEGSKA in the germline V gene (reference sequence). The CDR3 DNA reads as TGCACCCCCGGAGGGAGCTATGGCTACACCTTC. Residues: CTPGGSYGYTF.

This chain uses TRBV5-1 with TRBJ2-7, with D unresolved. CDR3 length: 14 amino acids. Germline V gene sequence: CDR1 SGHRS, CDR2 YFSETQ. Deletions cut 3 bases from V and 6 bases from J, with 16 bases between. The CDR3 here is CASSSQPDTTEQYF. In DNA form, the CDR3 reads TGCGCCAGCAGCTCCCAGCCCGACACCACCGAGCAGTACTTC.

The V call is TRBV10-3, the J call TRBJ2-5; 16 bases map to TRBD2. V gave up 3 bases and J gave up 4 bases; unmatched junction bases: 8. Per germline, CDR1 ENHRY and CDR2 SYGVKD. CDR3 size: 18 residues. CDR3: CAISEPGLAGGAGETQYF. The CDR3 DNA follows: TGTGCCATCAGTGAACCGGGACTAGCGGGGGGGGCAGGAGAGACCCAGTACTTC.

This clone has a handful of counts. The chain employs TRBV7-9 and TRBJ2-2; 11 bases map to TRBD2. J was trimmed by 5 bases and V by 5 bases; bases with no gene match: 7. CDR1 and CDR2 from the germline V gene are SEHNR and FQNEAQ (reference sequence). The CDR3 consists of 16 residues. The CDR3 nucleotides read TGTGCCAGCAGCAAGCTAGCGGGGGGCGATACCGGGGAGCTGTTTTTT. Its protein product is CASSKLAGGDTGELFF.

This clone came up once. V gene TRBV5-1 combines with J gene TRBJ2-7, with TRBD2 matching over 7 bases. The CDR3 is 15 residues long. Trimming cost V 0 bases and J 6 bases; bases outside gene matches: 9. Germline V lookup: CDR1 SGHRS, CDR2 YFSETQ. CDR3 sequence reads: CASSLGPAGEGEQYF. DNA of the CDR3: TGCGCCAGCAGCTTGGGACCCGCGGGGGAGGGCGAGCAGTACTTC.

This clone was seen a handful of times. V gene TRBV2 combines with J gene TRBJ1-3, with TRBD1 as a possible D gene (5 bases). Per the germline V gene, CDR1 is SNHLY and CDR2 is FYNNEI. This CDR3 has 15 residues. The V and J ends lost 1 base and 2 bases respectively, with 9 bases between them. The CDR3 DNA is TGTGCCAGCAGTGAAGAGGGGATGGCTGGAAACACCATATATTTT. Protein sequence: CASSEEGMAGNTIYF.

This chain connects TRBV15 to TRBJ1-1, with D perhaps matching TRBD1 (6 bases). V lost 1 base and J lost 2, with 14 bases in between. This CDR3 contains 16 residues. CDR1 and CDR2 from the germline V gene are LNHNV and YYDKDF (reference sequence). Here the CDR3 DNA reads TGTGCCACCAGCAGAGTTCGGGGGGCAGTTAACACTGAAGCTTTCTTT. Its protein product is CATSRVRGAVNTEAFF.

V usage is TRBV13 and J usage is TRBJ2-3, with D tentatively TRBD1 (6 bases). The CDR3 contains 14 residues. Deletions cut 3 bases from V and 2 bases from J, with 9 bases between. The germline gives CDR1 PRHDT, CDR2 FYEKMQ (reference sequence). The chain's CDR3 is CASSFYRATDTQYF. The CDR3 nucleotides read TGTGCCAGCAGCTTCTACAGGGCCACAGATACGCAGTATTTT. The whole variable domain, remainder taken from reference TRBV13 and TRBJ2-3, is AAGVIQSPRHLIKEKRETATLKCYPIPRHDTVYWYQQGPGQDPQFLISFYEKMQSDKGSIPDRFSAQQFSDYHSELNMSSLELGDSALYFCASSFYRATDTQYFGPGTRLTVL.

This chain uses TRBV18 with TRBJ1-1; 7 bases align to TRBD1. V shed 2 bases, J shed 1 base, and the junction held 7 bases outside the gene matches. Germline CDR1 and CDR2: KGHSH and LQKENI. CDR3 length: 16 amino acids. The CDR3 region has the DNA TGTGCCAGCTCACCAATAAGACAGGGCGGGAACACTGAAGCTTTCTTT. As protein: CASSPIRQGGNTEAFF.

The chain couples TRBV10-3 to TRBJ1-6; perhaps TRBD1 as D (6 bases). V gave up 6 bases and J gave up 8 bases, with 14 bases separating them. Germline loops: CDR1 ENHRY, CDR2 SYGVKD. The CDR3 is 14 residues long. Here the CDR3 reads CAIRNEGQDSPLHF. CDR3 sequence (DNA): TGTGCCATCAGGAACGAGGGACAAGATTCACCCCTCCACTTT.

The chain carries TRBV13 and TRBJ2-7, with 9 bases aligning to TRBD1. V gave up 5 bases and J gave up 0 bases; unmatched junction bases: 5. Germline CDR1 and CDR2: PRHDT and FYEKMQ (reference sequence). The CDR3 is 15 residues long. CDR3 bases: TGTGCCAGCAGCCTCCGGGACAGGGTCTCCTACGAGCAGTACTTC. Its protein product is CASSLRDRVSYEQYF. Full variable domain (remainder filled in from reference TRBV13 and TRBJ2-7): AAGVIQSPRHLIKEKRETATLKCYPIPRHDTVYWYQQGPGQDPQFLISFYEKMQSDKGSIPDRFSAQQFSDYHSELNMSSLELGDSALYFCASSLRDRVSYEQYFGPGTRLTVT.

The chain carries TRBV5-1 and TRBJ2-5, with D possibly matching TRBD2 (6 bases). Trimming left V 4 bases short and J 4 bases short, with 17 bases between. The CDR3 runs 15 residues. CDR1 and CDR2 (germline): SGHRS, YFSETQ. CDR3: CASSASTRRGETQYF. The CDR3 DNA reads TGCGCCAGCAGCGCCTCGACTAGAAGGGGAGAGACCCAGTACTTC.

DNA of the CDR3: TGTGCCAGCACCGGCGAGGGTTACACTGAAGCTTTCTTT. This sequence encodes CASTGEGYTEAFF. V gene TRBV18 combines with J gene TRBJ1-1; unclear D gene. Per the germline V gene, CDR1 is KGHSH and CDR2 is LQKENI. V lost 8 bases, J lost 3 bases, and 13 bases lay in between. This CDR3 is 13 amino acids long.

This clone was seen only once. CDR3 DNA sequence: TGCAGCGTTTCTTGGGGGGGCCTGACAGATACGCAGTATTTT. It translates to CSVSWGGLTDTQYF. The chain couples TRBV29-1 to TRBJ2-3; D is possibly TRBD2 (7 bases). V dropped 5 bases and J dropped 3 bases, with 15 bases sitting between them. The CDR3 runs 14 residues. From germline, CDR1 is SQVTM and CDR2 ANQGSEA.

The rearrangement joins TRBV6-5 to TRBJ2-5, with 8 bases lining up with TRBD1. The germline V gene encodes CDR1 MNHEY and CDR2 SVGAGI. With 6 bases clipped from V and 4 bases from J, the junction kept 4 bases outside the gene matches. There are 13 residues in the CDR3. CDR3 loop: CASSGQGRETQYF. CDR3 coding DNA: TGTGCCAGCAGCGGACAGGGCAGAGAGACCCAGTACTTC.

This clone was detected only once. The rearrangement joins TRBV2 to TRBJ2-7; TRBD2 might be the D (6 bases). Deletions cut 11 bases from V and 0 bases from J, with 14 bases between. This CDR3 comprises 13 residues. Looked up from germline, CDR1 is SNHLY and CDR2 is FYNNEI. The CDR3 sequence is CAAGQSSSYEQYF. CDR3 in DNA: TGTGCCGCGGGGCAGTCGAGCTCCTACGAGCAGTACTTC.

V and J are TRBV2 and TRBJ1-1; 8 bases map to TRBD1. CDR1 is SNHLY and CDR2 is FYNNEI in the germline V gene. This CDR3 spans 17 amino acids. The V and J ends lost 5 bases and 1 base, in that order; junction bases with no gene match: 12. CDR3 DNA: TGTGCCAGCAGTCCGGAATGGACAGGGAGCGCGAACACTGAAGCTTTCTTT. It is translated as CASSPEWTGSANTEAFF.